The T cell receptor (beta chain) described here comes from a study of a mutant IDH1 vaccine in newly diagnosed glioma. V was cut by 4 bases and J by 8 bases, with 20 bases left in between. Germline V gives CDR1 MNHNS, CDR2 SASEGT. CDR3 length equals 15 residues. As for time point: baseline, week 1 (first vaccination visit). Stated treatment: pre-vaccination baseline after standard-of-care therapy. The repertoire was sequenced with immunoSEQ multiplex PCR; TCRdb's copy has only in-frame clones and lacks some. Of approximately 52,000 clones in the sample, roughly 80% are singletons; the top ten hold 1.8%.

This specimen consisted of PBMCs, obtained from a glioma patient treated with radiotherapy, temozolomide or both. The receptor's source is a woman between 40 and 55 years old with glioma. V gene TRBV6-1 combines with J gene TRBJ1-2; D is undetermined. The CDR3 DNA reads as TGTGCCAGCAGTGTATCAGTATCCGGGGATTACGGCTACACCTTC. This codes for CASSVSVSGDYGYTF.